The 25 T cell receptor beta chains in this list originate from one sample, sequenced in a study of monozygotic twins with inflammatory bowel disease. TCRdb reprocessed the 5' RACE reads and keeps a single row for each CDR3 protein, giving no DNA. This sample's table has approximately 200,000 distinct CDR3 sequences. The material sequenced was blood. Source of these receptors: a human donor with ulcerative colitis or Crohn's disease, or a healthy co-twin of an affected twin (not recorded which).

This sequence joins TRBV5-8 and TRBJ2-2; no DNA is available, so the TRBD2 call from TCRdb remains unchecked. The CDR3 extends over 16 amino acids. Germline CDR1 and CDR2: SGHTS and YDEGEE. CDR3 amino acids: CASSKRPSGGTGELFF.

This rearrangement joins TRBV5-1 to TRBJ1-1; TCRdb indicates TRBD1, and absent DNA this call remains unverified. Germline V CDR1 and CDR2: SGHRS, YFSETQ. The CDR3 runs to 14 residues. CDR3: CASSQYRGSAEAFF.

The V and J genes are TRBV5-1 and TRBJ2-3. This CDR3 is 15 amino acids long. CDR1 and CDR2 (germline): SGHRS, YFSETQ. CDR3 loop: CASSLYPGSTDTQYF. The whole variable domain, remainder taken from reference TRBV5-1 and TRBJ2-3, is KAGVTQTPRYLIKTRGQQVTLSCSPISGHRSVSWYQQTPGQGLQFLFEYFSETQRNKGNFPGRFSGRQFSNSRSEMNVSTLELGDSALYLCASSLYPGSTDTQYFGPGTRLTVL.

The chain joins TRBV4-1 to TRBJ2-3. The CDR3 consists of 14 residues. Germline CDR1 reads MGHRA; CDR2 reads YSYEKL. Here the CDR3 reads CASSQNEDSDTQYF.

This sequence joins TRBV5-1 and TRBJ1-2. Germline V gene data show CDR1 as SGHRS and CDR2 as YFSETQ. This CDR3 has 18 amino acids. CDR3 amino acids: CASRKADSFVAPNYGYTF.

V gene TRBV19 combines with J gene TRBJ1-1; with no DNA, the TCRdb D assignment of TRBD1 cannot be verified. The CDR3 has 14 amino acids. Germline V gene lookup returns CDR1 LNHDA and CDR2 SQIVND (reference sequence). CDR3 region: CASRNRGGNTEAFF.

CDR3 residues: CASSRDLPSGTDTQYF. The gene calls are TRBV12-3 or TRBV12-4 and TRBJ2-3; TCRdb's D gene call, TRBD2, goes unchecked for lack of DNA. The CDR3 consists of 16 residues.

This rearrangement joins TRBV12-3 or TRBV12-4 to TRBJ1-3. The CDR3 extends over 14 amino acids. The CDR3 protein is CASSSGLAGNTIYF.

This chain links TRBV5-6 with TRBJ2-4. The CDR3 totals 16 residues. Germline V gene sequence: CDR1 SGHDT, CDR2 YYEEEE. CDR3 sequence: CASSFRLGATKNIQYF.

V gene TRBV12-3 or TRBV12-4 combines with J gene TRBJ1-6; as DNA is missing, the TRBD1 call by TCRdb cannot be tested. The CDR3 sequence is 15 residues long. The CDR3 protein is CASSLGQLKDSPLHF.

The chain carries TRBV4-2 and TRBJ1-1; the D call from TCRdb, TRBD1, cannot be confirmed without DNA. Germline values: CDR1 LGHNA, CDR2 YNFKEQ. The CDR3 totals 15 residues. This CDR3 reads CASSPNYRVDTEAFF.

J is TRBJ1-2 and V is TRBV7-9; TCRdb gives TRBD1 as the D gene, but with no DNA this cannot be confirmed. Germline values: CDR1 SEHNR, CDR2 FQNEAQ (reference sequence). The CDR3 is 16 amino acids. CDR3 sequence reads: CASSPLGTGRNYGYTF.

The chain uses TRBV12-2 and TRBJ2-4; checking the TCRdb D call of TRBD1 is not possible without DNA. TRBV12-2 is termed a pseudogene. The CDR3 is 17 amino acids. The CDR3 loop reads CASRLNRDQGAKNIQYF.

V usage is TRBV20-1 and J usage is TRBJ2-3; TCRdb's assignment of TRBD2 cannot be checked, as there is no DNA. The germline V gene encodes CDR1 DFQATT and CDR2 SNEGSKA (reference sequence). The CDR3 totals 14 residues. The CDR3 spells CSAELAGGTDTQYF.

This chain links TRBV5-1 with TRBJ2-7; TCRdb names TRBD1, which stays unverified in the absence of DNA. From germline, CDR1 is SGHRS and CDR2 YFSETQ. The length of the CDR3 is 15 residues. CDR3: CASSPLGGERYEQYF.

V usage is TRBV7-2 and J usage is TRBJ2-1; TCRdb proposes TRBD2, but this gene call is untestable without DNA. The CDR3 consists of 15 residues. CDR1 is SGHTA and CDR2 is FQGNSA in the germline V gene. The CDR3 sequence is CASSNPRLVSFEQFF.

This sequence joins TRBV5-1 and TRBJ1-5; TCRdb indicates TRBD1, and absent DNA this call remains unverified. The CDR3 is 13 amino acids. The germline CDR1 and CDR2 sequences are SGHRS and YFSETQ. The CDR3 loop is CASSLMGEQPQHF.

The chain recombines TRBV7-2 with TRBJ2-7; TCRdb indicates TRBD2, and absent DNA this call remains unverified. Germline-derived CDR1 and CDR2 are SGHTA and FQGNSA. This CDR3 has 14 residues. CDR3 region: CASSPLAGGYEQYF.

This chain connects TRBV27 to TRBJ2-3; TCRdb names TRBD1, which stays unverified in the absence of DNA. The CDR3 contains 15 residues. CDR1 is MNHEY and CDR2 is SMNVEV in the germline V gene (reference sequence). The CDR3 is CASSFTGGKADTQYF.

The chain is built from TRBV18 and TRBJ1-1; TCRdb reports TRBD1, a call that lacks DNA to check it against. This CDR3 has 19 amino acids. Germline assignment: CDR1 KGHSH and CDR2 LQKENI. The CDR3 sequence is CASSYDSLMMRGRDTEAFF.

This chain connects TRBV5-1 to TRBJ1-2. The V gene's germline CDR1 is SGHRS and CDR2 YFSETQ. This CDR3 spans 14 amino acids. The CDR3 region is CASSLMGANYGYTF.

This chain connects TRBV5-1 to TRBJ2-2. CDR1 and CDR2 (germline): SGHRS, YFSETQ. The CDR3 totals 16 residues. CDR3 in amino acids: CASSLVSSGNTGELFF.

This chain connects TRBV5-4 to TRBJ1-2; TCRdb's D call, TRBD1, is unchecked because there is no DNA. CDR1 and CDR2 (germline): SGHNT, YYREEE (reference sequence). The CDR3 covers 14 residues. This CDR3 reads CASSTSTGRGGYTF.

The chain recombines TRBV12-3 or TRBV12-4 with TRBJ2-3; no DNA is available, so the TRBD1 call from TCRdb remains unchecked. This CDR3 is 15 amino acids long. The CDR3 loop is CASSSRDRGEDTQYF.

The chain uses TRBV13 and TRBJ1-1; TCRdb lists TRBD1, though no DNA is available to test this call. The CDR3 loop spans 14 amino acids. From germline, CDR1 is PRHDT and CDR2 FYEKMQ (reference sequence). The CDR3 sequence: CASSGRQGDTEAFF. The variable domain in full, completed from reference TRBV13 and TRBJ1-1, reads AAGVIQSPRHLIKEKRETATLKCYPIPRHDTVYWYQQGPGQDPQFLISFYEKMQSDKGSIPDRFSAQQFSDYHSELNMSSLELGDSALYFCASSGRQGDTEAFFGQGTRLTVV.